This T cell receptor beta chain was captured by sequencing in a study of identical twins (dated by TCRdb to the mid-2010s). Regarding the study in general: To test whether fetal clonotypes persist, the study used deep sequencing on TCR alpha and beta repertoires from monozygotic twins, unrelated adults of various ages, and cord blood. To rule out contamination, the twin experiments were replicated at different times with different library preparation protocols.

The research as a whole found: Conclusions relied on cross-sectional statistical analysis, since the same donors could not be followed over many years. Out-of-frame TCR alpha sequences shared between twins showed an excess of low generation-probability sequences compared with coincidental sharing between unrelated individuals. In monozygotic twins, out-of-frame TCR alpha sharing was systematically underestimated by recombination models, although the models agreed with sharing between unrelated individuals. The excess sharing between twins in beta out-of-frame sequences was weaker because fewer shared sequences reduced the signal-to-noise ratio. Fewer insertions were carried by abundant cord blood beta clonotypes; a weaker similar trend was observed in young adult naive repertoires, while no such trend was observed in memory repertoires. Zero-insertion analyses could be partly confounded by invariant T cells such as MAIT and iNKT, though diverse VJ usage argued against such confounding for most clonotypes.

As concerns this clonotype: The antigen this receptor binds is unknown. One junction end does not reproduce the germline sequence, and a read error may be involved.

Every donor was a healthy Caucasian. Libraries were built with 5' RACE. The sequencer listed for this sample is Illumina HiSeq 2000. A universal primer binding site was added through template switching, and the final cDNA carried a unique molecular identifier so that TCR cDNA molecules could be counted accurately. Specific primers in the conserved constant-segment region were used to synthesize first-strand cDNA for the TCR alpha and beta chains. To control for contamination, every cDNA library was double barcoded, receiving both a SMART-Mk sample barcode and Illumina barcodes. TruSeq adapter sequences, together with Illumina sample barcodes, were added in two successive PCR steps. Sequencing of the TCR alpha and beta cDNA libraries was done on the Illumina HiSeq platform using custom primers. The paper's data handling went like this. MiGEC processed the raw reads to extract unique molecular identifiers, while MiXCR was used to determine the CDR3 positions. Recombination models were inferred per individual with the repgenHMM and IGoR tools using an EM algorithm. The tcR package in R was used for shared clonotype analysis, with sharing normalized by the product of cloneset sizes. To study raw recombination free of thymic and clonal selection effects, out-of-frame nonproductive sequences were analyzed. TCRdb handled the public reads itself, with Q25 trimming in fastp and clone calling in MiXCR, and kept productive beta chains. One record per CDR3 amino acid sequence lists the most common genes and DNA. TCRdb, rather than the study authors, made the V and J calls. Here the sample has 1.5 million or so distinct CDR3 sequences; about 31% occur a single time. The top ten constitute over 0.25% of the sample.

The origin of this receptor is a newborn girl in good health. Sequenced input: cord blood.

The DNA sequence reads TGCGCCATAGCGGGACTAGAGTCCCAAGAGACCCAGTACTTC. Translated, it gives CAIAGLESQETQYF. The rearranged segments are TRBV10-3 and TRBJ2-5; 8 bases in the middle match TRBD2. The CDR3 goes from the cysteine to the phenylalanine over 14 residues. Only the CDR3 DNA is retained, 42 bases long and in frame from the first base. In the germline V gene, CDR1 corresponds to ENHRY and CDR2 to SYGVKD.